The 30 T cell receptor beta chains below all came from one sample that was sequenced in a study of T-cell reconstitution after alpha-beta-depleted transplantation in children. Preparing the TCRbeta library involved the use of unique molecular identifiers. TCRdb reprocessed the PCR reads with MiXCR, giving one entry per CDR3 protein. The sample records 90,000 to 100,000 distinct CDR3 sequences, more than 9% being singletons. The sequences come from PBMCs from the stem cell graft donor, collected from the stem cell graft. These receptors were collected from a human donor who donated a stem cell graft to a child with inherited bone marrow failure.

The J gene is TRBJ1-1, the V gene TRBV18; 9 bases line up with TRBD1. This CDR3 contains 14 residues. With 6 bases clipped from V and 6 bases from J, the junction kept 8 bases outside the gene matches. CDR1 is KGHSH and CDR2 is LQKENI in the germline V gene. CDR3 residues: CASSPLTGGSEAFF. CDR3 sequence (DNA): TGTGCCAGCTCTCCTTTGACAGGGGGGTCTGAAGCTTTCTTT.

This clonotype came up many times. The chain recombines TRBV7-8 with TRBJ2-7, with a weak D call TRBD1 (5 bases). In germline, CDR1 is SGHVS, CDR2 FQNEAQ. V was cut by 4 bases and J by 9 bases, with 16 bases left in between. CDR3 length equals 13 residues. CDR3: CASSSYTQDGQYF. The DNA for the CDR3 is TGTGCCAGCAGCTCCTACACACAGGATGGGCAGTACTTC.

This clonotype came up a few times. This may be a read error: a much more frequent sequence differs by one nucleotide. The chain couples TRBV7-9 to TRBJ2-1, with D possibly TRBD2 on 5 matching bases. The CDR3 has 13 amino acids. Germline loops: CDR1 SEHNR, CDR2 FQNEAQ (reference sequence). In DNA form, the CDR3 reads TGTGCCAGCGGATGGACTTTACTCAATGAGCAGTCCTTC. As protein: CASGWTLLNEQSF.

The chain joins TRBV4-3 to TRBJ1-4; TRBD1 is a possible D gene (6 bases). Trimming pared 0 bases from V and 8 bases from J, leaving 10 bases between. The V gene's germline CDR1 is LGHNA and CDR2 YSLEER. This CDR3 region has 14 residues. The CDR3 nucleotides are TGCGCCAGCAGCCAAGAAGACAGGCGAGAAAAACTGTTTTTT. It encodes CASSQEDRREKLFF.

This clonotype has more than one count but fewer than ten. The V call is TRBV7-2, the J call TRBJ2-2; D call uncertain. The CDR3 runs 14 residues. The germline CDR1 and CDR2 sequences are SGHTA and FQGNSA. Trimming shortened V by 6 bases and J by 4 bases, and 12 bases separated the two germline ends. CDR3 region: CASRSLTGTGELFF. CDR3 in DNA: TGTGCCAGCAGGTCGTTGACGGGCACCGGGGAGCTGTTTTTT.

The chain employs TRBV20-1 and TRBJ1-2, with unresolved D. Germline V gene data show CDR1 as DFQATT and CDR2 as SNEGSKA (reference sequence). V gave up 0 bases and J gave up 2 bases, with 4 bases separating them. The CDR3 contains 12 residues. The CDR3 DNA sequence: TGCAGTGCTAGAGATATGAACTATGGCTACACCTTC. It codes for CSARDMNYGYTF.

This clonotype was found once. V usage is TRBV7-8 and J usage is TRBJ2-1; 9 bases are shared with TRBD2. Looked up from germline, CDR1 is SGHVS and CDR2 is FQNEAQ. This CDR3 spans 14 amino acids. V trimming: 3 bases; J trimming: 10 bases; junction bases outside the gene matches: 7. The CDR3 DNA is TGTGCCAGCAGCTTGGGCGGGAGGGCCTCAGAGCAGTTCTTC. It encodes CASSLGGRASEQFF.

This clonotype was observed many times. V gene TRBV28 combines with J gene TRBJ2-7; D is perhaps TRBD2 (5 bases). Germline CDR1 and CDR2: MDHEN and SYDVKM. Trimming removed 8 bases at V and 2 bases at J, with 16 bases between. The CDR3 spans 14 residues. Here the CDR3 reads CASLTSGVPYEQYF. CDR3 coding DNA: TGTGCCAGCCTTACCTCCGGGGTCCCCTACGAGCAGTACTTC.

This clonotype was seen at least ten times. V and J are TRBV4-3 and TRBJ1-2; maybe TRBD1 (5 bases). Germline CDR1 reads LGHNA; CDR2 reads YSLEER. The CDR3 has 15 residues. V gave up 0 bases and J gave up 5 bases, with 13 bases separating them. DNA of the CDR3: TGCGCCAGCAGCCAAGATAACAAGGGGCCATATGGCTACACCTTC. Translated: CASSQDNKGPYGYTF.

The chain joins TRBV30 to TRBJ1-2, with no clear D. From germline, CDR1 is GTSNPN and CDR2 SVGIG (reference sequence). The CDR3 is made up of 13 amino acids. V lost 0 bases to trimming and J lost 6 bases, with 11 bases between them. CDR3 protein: CAWSVVQTNGYTF. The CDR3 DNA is TGTGCCTGGAGTGTAGTGCAGACTAATGGCTACACCTTC.

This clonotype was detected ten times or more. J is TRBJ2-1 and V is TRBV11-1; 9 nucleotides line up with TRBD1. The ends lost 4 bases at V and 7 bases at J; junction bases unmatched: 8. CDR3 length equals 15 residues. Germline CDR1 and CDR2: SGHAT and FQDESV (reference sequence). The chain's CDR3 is CASSSSGTGRNEQFF. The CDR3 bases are TGTGCCAGCAGCTCCTCCGGGACAGGGAGGAATGAGCAGTTCTTC.

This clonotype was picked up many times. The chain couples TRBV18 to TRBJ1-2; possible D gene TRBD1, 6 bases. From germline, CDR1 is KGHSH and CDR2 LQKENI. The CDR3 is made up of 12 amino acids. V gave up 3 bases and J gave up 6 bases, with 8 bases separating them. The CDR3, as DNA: TGTGCCAGCTCACCGGACAGAGATGGCTACACCTTC. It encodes CASSPDRDGYTF. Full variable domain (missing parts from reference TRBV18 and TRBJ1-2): NAGVMQNPRHLVRRRGQEARLRCSPMKGHSHVYWYRQLPEEGLKFMVYLQKENIIDESGMPKERFSAEFPKEGPSILRIQQVVRGDSAAYFCASSPDRDGYTFGSGTRLTVV.

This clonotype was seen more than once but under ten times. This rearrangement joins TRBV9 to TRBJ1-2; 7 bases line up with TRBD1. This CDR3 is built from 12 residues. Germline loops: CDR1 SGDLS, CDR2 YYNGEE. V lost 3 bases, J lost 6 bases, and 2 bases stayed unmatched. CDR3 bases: TGTGCCAGCAGCGGACAGGGTGATGGCTACACCTTC. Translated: CASSGQGDGYTF.

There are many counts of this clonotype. In DNA form, the CDR3 reads TGCGCCAGCAGCCAAGTGACCTCGAACACCGGGGAGCTGTTTTTT. Translating it yields CASSQVTSNTGELFF. The chain uses TRBV4-3 and TRBJ2-2, with D unclear. The ends were cut back, 1 base at V and 0 bases at J, with 6 bases in the middle. The CDR3 is 15 amino acids. Germline CDR1 is LGHNA and CDR2 is YSLEER.

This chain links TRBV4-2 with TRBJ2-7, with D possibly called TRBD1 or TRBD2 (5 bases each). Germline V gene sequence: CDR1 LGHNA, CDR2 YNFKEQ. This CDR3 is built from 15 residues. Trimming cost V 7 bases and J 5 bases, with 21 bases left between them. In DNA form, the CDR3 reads TGTGCCAGCACCCACCTTTTGGGGACGCAAGACGAGCAGTACTTC. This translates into CASTHLLGTQDEQYF.

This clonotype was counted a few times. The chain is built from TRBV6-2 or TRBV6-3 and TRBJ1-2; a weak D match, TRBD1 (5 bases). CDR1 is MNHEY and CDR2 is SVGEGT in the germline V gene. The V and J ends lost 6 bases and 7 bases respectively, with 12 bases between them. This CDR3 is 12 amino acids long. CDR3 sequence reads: CASRRDVRGYTF. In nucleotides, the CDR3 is TGTGCCAGCAGACGGGACGTTCGTGGCTACACCTTC.

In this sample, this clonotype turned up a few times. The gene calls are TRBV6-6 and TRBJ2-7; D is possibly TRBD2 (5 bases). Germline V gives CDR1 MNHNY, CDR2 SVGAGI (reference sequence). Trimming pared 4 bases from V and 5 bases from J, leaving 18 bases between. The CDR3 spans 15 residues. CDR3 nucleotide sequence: TGTGCCAGCAGTTCTCGACGGGAACTGCTGGACGAGCAGTACTTC. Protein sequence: CASSSRRELLDEQYF.

The CDR3 protein is CASSTALSGELFF. The CDR3 DNA is TGTGCCAGCAGCACAGCCCTGTCAGGGGAGCTGTTTTTT. The chain combines TRBV7-2 with TRBJ2-2; D is unresolved. Germline V gene lookup returns CDR1 SGHTA and CDR2 FQGNSA. V gave up 5 bases and J gave up 8 bases, with 12 bases separating them. The CDR3 loop spans 13 amino acids.

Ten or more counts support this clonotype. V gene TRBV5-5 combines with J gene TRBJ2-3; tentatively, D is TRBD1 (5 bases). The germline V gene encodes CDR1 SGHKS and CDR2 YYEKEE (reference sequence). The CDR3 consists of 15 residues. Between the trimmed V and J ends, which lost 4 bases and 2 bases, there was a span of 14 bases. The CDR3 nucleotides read TGTGCCAGCAGCCTAGGACATATGGACACAGATACGCAGTATTTT. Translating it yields CASSLGHMDTDTQYF.

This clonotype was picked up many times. CDR3 bases: TGCAGTGCTAGAGAGGGACGGGCTGTTGAAGCTTTCTTT. The encoded protein is CSAREGRAVEAFF. This chain joins TRBV20-1 and TRBJ1-1; possible D gene TRBD1, 5 bases. Trimming pared 0 bases from V and 7 bases from J, leaving 12 bases between. The CDR3 contains 13 residues. Looked up from germline, CDR1 is DFQATT and CDR2 is SNEGSKA (reference sequence).

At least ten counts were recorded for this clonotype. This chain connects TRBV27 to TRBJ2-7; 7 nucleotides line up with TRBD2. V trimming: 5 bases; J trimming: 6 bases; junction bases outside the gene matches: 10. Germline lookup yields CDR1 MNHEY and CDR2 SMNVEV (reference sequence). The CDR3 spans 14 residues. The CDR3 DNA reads TGTGCCAGCAGTCAACCGGGGGGAGCGGCCGAGCAGTACTTC. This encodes CASSQPGGAAEQYF.

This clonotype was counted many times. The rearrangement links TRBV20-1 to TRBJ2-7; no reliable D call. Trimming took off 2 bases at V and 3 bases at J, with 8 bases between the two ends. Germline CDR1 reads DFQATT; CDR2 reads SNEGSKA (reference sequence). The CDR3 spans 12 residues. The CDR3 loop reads CSARRSNYEQYF. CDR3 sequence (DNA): TGCAGTGCTAGAAGGTCCAACTACGAGCAGTACTTC.

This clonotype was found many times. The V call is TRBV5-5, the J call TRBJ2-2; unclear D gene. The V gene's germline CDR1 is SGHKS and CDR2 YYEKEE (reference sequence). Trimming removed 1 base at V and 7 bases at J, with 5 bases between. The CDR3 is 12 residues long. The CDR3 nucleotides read TGTGCCAGCAGCTTGTTATACGGGGAGCTGTTTTTT. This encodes CASSLLYGELFF.

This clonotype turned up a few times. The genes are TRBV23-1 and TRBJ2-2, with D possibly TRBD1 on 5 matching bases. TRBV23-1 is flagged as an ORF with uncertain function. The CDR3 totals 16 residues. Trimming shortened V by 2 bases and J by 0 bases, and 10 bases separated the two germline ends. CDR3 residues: CASSQTGRANTGELFF. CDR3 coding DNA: TGCGCCAGCAGTCAAACGGGCAGGGCGAACACCGGGGAGCTGTTTTTT.

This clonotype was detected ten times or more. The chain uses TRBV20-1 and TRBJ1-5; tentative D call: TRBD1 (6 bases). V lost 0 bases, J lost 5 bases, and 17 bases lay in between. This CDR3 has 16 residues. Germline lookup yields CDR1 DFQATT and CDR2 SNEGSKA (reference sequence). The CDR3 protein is CSARDIGGRIDQPQHF. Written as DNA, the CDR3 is TGCAGTGCTAGAGATATCGGGGGGCGAATAGATCAGCCCCAGCATTTT.

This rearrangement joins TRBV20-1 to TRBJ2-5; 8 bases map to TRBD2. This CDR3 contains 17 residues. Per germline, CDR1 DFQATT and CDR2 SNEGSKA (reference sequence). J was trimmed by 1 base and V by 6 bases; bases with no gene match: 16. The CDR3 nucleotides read TGCAGTGCCGGGAAGGGGGGGAGCGGGAGTATCCAAGAGACCCAGTACTTC. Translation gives CSAGKGGSGSIQETQYF.

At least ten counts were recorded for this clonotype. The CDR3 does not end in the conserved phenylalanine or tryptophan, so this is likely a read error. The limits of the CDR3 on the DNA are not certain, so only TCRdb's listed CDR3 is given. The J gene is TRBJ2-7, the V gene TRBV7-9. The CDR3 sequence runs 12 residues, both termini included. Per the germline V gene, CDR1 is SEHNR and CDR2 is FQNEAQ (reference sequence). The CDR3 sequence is CASSLDRISVLD.

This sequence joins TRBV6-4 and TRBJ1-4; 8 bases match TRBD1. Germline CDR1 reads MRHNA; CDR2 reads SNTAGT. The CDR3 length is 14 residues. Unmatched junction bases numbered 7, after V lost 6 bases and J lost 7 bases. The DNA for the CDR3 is TGTGCCAGCAGACCGGACAGGGATAGTGAAAAACTGTTTTTT. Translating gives CASRPDRDSEKLFF.

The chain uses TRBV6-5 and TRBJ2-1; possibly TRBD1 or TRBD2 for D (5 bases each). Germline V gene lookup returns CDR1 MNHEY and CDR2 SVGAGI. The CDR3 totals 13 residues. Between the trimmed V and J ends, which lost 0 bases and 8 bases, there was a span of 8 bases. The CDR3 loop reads CASSYSLGDEQFF. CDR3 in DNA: TGTGCCAGCAGTTACTCCTTGGGGGATGAGCAGTTCTTC.

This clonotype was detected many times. The CDR3 region has the DNA TGTGCCAGCAGCCCGACTAGCGGGGGGGCCAGGTATGAGCAGTTCTTC. Residues: CASSPTSGGARYEQFF. The chain links TRBV6-2 or TRBV6-3 to TRBJ2-1; 14 nucleotides line up with TRBD2. The ends lost 6 bases at V and 8 bases at J; junction bases unmatched: 9. Germline V gene lookup returns CDR1 MNHEY and CDR2 SVGEGT. The CDR3 has 16 amino acids.